This TCR beta chain came from a study of B cell selection in AIRE deficiency. Whole-study results and caveats: AIRE-deficient Tconv and Treg repertoires matched healthy donors in TCRBV, CDR3 length, diversity. About 30.6% of healthy-shared Treg sequences were found among patient Tconv cells. Healthy donors alone shared 31.6% of a few thousand Treg sequences; patients alone around 8.5%.

This clone showed up just a few times. No antigen is known for it. The assay was immunoSEQ multiplex PCR, and TCRdb's table has in-frame clones only and misses some. Counted here are some 21,000 clones, approximately 94% occurring once; the ten biggest clones make up 2%. Regulatory T cells were sorted as CD4+CD25hiCD127low/negative cells. Germline lookup yields CDR1 MDHEN and CDR2 SYDVKM. This CDR3 comprises 15 residues. The V end lost 3 bases, the J end lost 9 bases, and 18 bases lay between the germline ends. The rearrangement uses TRBV28 and TRBJ1-3; no firm D call. This clonotype originated in a human donor with AIRE deficiency. Sample: Tregs sorted from PBMCs. The CDR3 nucleotides read TGTGCCAGCAGTTTGTGGCAGCTGGAAACTAGCACCATATATTTT. Protein sequence: CASSLWQLETSTIYF.